These T cell receptor beta chains were read from a single sample in a study of blood T cells in healthy people across ages. TCRdb fed the 5' RACE reads into MiXCR, producing one record per CDR3 protein. The sample holds approximately 800,000 distinct CDR3 sequences, about 42% seen once. The sequenced material came from blood. All receptors come from a man of 80 years or more in good health. CDR3s include the opening cysteine and the closing phenylalanine or tryptophan. Fields, in order: V gene, J gene, D gene, clone size, CDR3 DNA, CDR3 protein. A D gene is named only where the DNA matches it firmly. Where a row states a size, it is once, few, many or the class of an expanded clone; other rows omit it.

TRBV20-1,TRBJ2-3,-,-,TGCAGTGCTAGAGTTGGAGACGCTACAGATACGCAGTATTTT,CSARVGDATDTQYF
TRBV29-1,TRBJ2-7,TRBD1,few,TGCAGCGCTAGGCCAACAGGGGGCGGACACGAGCAGTACTTC,CSARPTGGGHEQYF
TRBV6-6,TRBJ2-1,-,-,TGTGCCAGCAGGGCCCCTGGCGCGAGCTCCTACAATGAGCAGTTCTTC,CASRAPGASSYNEQFF
TRBV5-1,TRBJ2-1,TRBD2,-,TGCGCCAGCAGCTTGGGTGTAAGCGGGGGAGCCTACAATGAGCAGTTCTTC,CASSLGVSGGAYNEQFF
TRBV7-9,TRBJ1-5,TRBD1,-,TGTGCCAGCAGCTTGTATACAGGGGGCGGCAATCAGCCCCAGCATTTT,CASSLYTGGGNQPQHF
TRBV5-1,TRBJ2-5,-,-,TGCGCCAGCAGCTTGGTTAACAGTCAAGAGACCCAGTACTTC,CASSLVNSQETQYF
TRBV6-5,TRBJ2-3,TRBD2,-,TGTGCCAGCAGTCGGACTAGCGGGGCACAGGATACGCAGTATTTT,CASSRTSGAQDTQYF
TRBV6-1,TRBJ1-5,TRBD1,-,TGTGCCAGCAGTGACCTCTCCGGGACAGCCGATCAGCCCCAGCATTTT,CASSDLSGTADQPQHF
TRBV29-1,TRBJ2-1,TRBD1,few,TGCAGCGTTGCTCGTTCCGGGACAGGGGTTGCCCTTAGCTCCTACAATGAGCAGTTCTTC,CSVARSGTGVALSSYNEQFF
TRBV4-1,TRBJ1-5,TRBD1,once,TGCGCCAGCAGCCAAGAAAGACAGGGTAAAAATCAGCCCCAGCATTTT,CASSQERQGKNQPQHF
TRBV29-1,TRBJ1-4,-,-,TGCAGCGTAGATCGCTTGGGCCCTAATGAAAAACTGTTTTTT,CSVDRLGPNEKLFF
TRBV5-1,TRBJ2-6,TRBD1,-,TGCGCCACACAGGGGGCCAACGTCCTGATTTTC,CATQGANVLIF
TRBV6-5,TRBJ2-1,TRBD2,many,TGTGCCAGCAGTTTGTCCGGGACTAGCGGGAGTCGCTACAATGAGCAGTTCTTC,CASSLSGTSGSRYNEQFF
TRBV18,TRBJ1-4,TRBD1,few,TGTGCCAGCTCACCAACGGGACAGAGGGATGAAAAACTGTTTTTT,CASSPTGQRDEKLFF
TRBV5-4,TRBJ2-7,TRBD2,few,TGTGCCAGCAGCCGTGTCACGGCTAGCGGAGCCTACGAGCAGTACTTC,CASSRVTASGAYEQYF
TRBV5-8,TRBJ1-2,-,-,TGTGCCAGCAGCTTGGAGTGGTCAGGGACCGGCTACACCTTC,CASSLEWSGTGYTF
TRBV5-1,TRBJ2-1,TRBD2,few,TGCGCCAGCAGCTTGGGTGGCGGGAGATCCGGCAATGAGCAGTTCTTC,CASSLGGGRSGNEQFF
TRBV6-5,TRBJ2-1,TRBD2,-,TGTGCCAGCAGTTACTCCCCCCCGGGAGGGAAGAGCAATGAGCAGTTCTTC,CASSYSPPGGKSNEQFF
TRBV20-1,TRBJ1-1,TRBD1,-,TGCAGTGCTCCGGACAGGGGATATGGGAACACTGAAGCTTTCTTT,CSAPDRGYGNTEAFF
TRBV6-5,TRBJ1-1,-,-,TGTGCCAGCAGTCGACAGGTAGCGAACACTGAAGCTTTCTTT,CASSRQVANTEAFF
TRBV10-3,TRBJ1-2,TRBD1,few,TGTGCCATCAGCGGTTACAGGGGTAACTATGGCTACACCTTC,CAISGYRGNYGYTF
TRBV14,TRBJ2-7,TRBD2,-,TGTGCCAGCAGCCTTCTACTAGCGGGCTCCGAGCAGTACTTC,CASSLLLAGSEQYF
TRBV2,TRBJ2-2,-,few,TGTGCCAGCAACGCGAGGGGAAAGGGGGAGCTGTTTTTT,CASNARGKGELFF
TRBV5-1,TRBJ2-5,TRBD2,few,TGCGCCAGCAACGCCGGGACTAGGGTAGAGACCCAGTACTTC,CASNAGTRVETQYF
TRBV18,TRBJ1-2,-,-,TGTGCCAGCTCACCTTACCCCGGGGGACCACAGCTTCTCTATGGCTACACCTTC,CASSPYPGGPQLLYGYTF
TRBV29-1,TRBJ2-7,TRBD2,many,TGCAGCGCCGAAGAGACTAGCAACGAGCAGTACTTC,CSAEETSNEQYF
TRBV14,TRBJ2-1,-,-,TGTGCCAGCAGCCAAGACATAACTGAGCAGTTCTTC,CASSQDITEQFF
TRBV29-1,TRBJ2-1,TRBD2,-,TGCAGCGTGAGAACGGGAGGAGGGAATGAGCAGTTCTTC,CSVRTGGGNEQFF
TRBV4-1,TRBJ2-1,TRBD2,once,TGCGCCAACAGCCCAACAGCGGGAAACTACAATGAGCAGTTCTTC,CANSPTAGNYNEQFF
TRBV18,TRBJ2-3,TRBD1,few,TGTGCCAGCTCAACAAGACAGGGCTCCACAGATACGCAGTATTTT,CASSTRQGSTDTQYF
TRBV4-1,TRBJ1-2,TRBD1,few,TGCGCCAGCAGGCCCTCGGGACAGCTAAGGAATGGCTACACCTTC,CASRPSGQLRNGYTF
TRBV28,TRBJ1-2,-,-,TGTGCCAGCAGTCTTTTACAGGAGATGAGAGACTATGGCTACACCTTC,CASSLLQEMRDYGYTF
TRBV27,TRBJ2-7,-,-,TGTGCCAGCAGTTCAAGAACGGGGTTGGACGAGCAGTACTTC,CASSSRTGLDEQYF
TRBV29-1,TRBJ2-1,TRBD2,-,TGCAGCGTTGAACGCCCGGGACTAGTGGGCAATGAGCAGTTCTTC,CSVERPGLVGNEQFF
TRBV20-1,TRBJ2-7,-,-,TGCAGTGCTAGTAGGGGCAGTATCTCCTACGAGCAGTACTTC,CSASRGSISYEQYF
TRBV12-3/TRBV12-4,TRBJ1-1,-,few,TGTGCCAGCAGCCTTAAGGGGAGCACTGAAGCTTTCTTT,CASSLKGSTEAFF
TRBV18,TRBJ2-1,TRBD2,-,TGTGCCAGCTCACTACAGCGGGAGTGGGGCCATGAGCAGTTCTTC,CASSLQREWGHEQFF
TRBV12-3/TRBV12-4,TRBJ1-1,-,-,TGTGCCACCTCTTTAGGGCTTGGCACTGAAGCTTTCTTT,CATSLGLGTEAFF
TRBV29-1,TRBJ2-1,-,-,TGCAGCGTTGATCCCAACCAAGAGACCCAGTTCTTC,CSVDPNQETQFF
TRBV20-1,TRBJ2-5,-,-,TGCAGTGCTCTGGATCTAGCCGAGACCCAGTACTTC,CSALDLAETQYF
TRBV18,TRBJ2-5,-,few,TGTGCCAGCTCACCACAACAAAAAGAGACCCAGTACTTC,CASSPQQKETQYF
TRBV15,TRBJ2-3,-,-,TGTGCCACCAGCCCCTCTGGGAGTACGCAGTATTTT,CATSPSGSTQYF
TRBV30,TRBJ2-5,-,once,TGTGCCGGGAGTGTACTCCCTTATGAGCAGTACTTC,CAGSVLPYEQYF
TRBV5-1,TRBJ2-7,-,-,TGCGCCAGCAGCTTTCGTCTCGATGGGCCTCAAGAGCAGTACTTC,CASSFRLDGPQEQYF
TRBV7-8,TRBJ2-7,-,-,TGTGCCGGCAGCTTAGGTCCCTACGAGCAGTACTTC,CAGSLGPYEQYF
TRBV6-6,TRBJ1-5,-,-,TGTGCCAGCAGTACCAACGTTGGGCGGGGCAATCAGCCCCAGCATTTT,CASSTNVGRGNQPQHF
TRBV7-2,TRBJ2-1,-,-,TGTGCCAGCAGCTCCCTGGGCGTCTCCTACAATGAGCAGTTCTTC,CASSSLGVSYNEQFF
TRBV28,TRBJ2-5,-,-,TGTGCCAGCAGCCAAAGCCGGTCGGTACGAGAGACCCAGTACTTC,CASSQSRSVRETQYF
TRBV20-1,TRBJ2-7,-,-,TGCAGTGCTAGAGAAGTGGTCAAGCAGTACTTC,CSAREVVKQYF
TRBV10-3,TRBJ2-1,TRBD2,many,TGTGCCAGTCGCTTGAATGCGGGAGAAGGGGATGAGCAGTTCTTC,CASRLNAGEGDEQFF
TRBV12-3/TRBV12-4,TRBJ2-7,-,-,TGTGCCAGCAGTTTCGTCCCGGGCGGGGAGCAGTACTTC,CASSFVPGGEQYF
TRBV29-1,TRBJ2-1,-,many,TGCAGCGTTGGGCTGCTGACAGGTTACAATGAGCAGTTCTTC,CSVGLLTGYNEQFF
TRBV7-2,TRBJ2-2,TRBD2,-,TGTGCCAGCAGCCACCGGGCCCTAGCGGGAGTGAACACCGGGGAGCTGTTTTTT,CASSHRALAGVNTGELFF
TRBV3-1,TRBJ2-3,-,-,TGTGCCAGCAGCCAAAGCCCCCACCCCGGGACTCTTACAGATACGCAGTATTTT,CASSQSPHPGTLTDTQYF
TRBV12-3/TRBV12-4,TRBJ2-7,TRBD2,once,TGTGCCAGCAGCTGGGGGGGAGAGGCTTTGCCTTACAATGAGCAGTACTTC,CASSWGGEALPYNEQYF